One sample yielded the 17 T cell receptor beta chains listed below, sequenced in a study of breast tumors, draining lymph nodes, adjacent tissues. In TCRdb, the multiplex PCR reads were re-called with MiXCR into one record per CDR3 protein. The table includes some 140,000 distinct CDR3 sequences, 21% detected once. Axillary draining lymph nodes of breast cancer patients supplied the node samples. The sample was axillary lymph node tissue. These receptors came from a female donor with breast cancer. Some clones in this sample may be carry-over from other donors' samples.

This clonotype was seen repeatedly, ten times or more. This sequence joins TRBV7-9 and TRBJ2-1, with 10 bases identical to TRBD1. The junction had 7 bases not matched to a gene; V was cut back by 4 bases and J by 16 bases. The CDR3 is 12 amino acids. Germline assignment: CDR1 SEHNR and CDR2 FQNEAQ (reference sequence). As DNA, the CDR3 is TGTGCCAGCAGCTACGGACAGGGGGGTCATTTCTTC. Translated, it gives CASSYGQGGHFF.

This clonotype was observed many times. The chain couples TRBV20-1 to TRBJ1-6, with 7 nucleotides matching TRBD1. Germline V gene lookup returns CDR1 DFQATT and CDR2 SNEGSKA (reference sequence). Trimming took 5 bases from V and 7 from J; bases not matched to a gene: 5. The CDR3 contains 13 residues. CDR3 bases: TGCAGTGCTGAGGGACAGCTAAATTCACCCCTCCACTTT. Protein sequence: CSAEGQLNSPLHF.

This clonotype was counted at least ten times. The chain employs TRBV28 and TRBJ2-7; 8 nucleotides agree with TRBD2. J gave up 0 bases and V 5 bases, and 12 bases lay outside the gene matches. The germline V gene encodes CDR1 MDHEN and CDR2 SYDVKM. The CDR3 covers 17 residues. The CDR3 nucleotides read TGTGCCAGCAGTCCTCCCCTCAGCGGGGGAAGCTCCTACGAGCAGTACTTC. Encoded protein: CASSPPLSGGSSYEQYF.

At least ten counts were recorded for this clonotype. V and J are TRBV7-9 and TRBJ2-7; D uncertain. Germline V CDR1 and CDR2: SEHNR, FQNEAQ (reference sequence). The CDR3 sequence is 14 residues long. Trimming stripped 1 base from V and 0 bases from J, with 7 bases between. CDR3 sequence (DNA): TGTGCCAGCAGCTTAGGGGCCTCCTCCTACGAGCAGTACTTC. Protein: CASSLGASSYEQYF.

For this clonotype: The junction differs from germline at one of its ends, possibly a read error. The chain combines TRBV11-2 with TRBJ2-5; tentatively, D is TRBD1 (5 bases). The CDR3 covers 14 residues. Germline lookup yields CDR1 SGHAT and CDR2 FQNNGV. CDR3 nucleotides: TGTGCCAGCAGCTTAGGCCGGACACAAGGGACCCAGTACTTC. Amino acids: CASSLGRTQGTQYF.

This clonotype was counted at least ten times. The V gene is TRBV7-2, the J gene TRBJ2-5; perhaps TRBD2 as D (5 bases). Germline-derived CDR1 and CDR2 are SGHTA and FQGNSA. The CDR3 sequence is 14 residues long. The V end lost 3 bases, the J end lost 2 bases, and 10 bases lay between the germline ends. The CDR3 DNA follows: TGTGCCAGCAGCTTTAGCAGCGGACAAGAGACCCAGTACTTC. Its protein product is CASSFSSGQETQYF.

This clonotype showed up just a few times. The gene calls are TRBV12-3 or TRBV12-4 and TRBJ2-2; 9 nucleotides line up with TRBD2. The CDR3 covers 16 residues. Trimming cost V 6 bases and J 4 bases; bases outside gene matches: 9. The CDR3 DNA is TGTGCCAGCAGCCCGGGGCTAGCGGGGCTCACCGGGGAGCTGTTTTTT. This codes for CASSPGLAGLTGELFF.

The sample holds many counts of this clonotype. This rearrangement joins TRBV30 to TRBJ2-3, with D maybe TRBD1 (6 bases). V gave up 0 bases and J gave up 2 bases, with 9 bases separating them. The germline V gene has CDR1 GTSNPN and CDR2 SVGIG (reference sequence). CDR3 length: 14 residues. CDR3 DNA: TGTGCCTGGAGTGTACAGGGTCCCACAGATACGCAGTATTTT. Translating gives CAWSVQGPTDTQYF.

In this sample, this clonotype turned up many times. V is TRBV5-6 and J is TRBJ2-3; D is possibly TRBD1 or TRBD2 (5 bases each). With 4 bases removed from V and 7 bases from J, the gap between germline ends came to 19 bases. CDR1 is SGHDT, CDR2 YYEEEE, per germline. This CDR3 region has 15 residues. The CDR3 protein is CASSPPGPGYYTQYF. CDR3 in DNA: TGTGCCAGCAGCCCCCCGGGGCCCGGGTACTATACGCAGTATTTT.

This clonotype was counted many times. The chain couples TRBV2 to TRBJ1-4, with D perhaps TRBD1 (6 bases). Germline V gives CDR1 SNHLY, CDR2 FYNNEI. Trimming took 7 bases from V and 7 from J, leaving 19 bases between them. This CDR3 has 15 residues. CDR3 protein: CASNPQGRFGEKLFF. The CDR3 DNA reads TGTGCCAGCAATCCACAGGGACGTTTCGGTGAAAAACTGTTTTTT.

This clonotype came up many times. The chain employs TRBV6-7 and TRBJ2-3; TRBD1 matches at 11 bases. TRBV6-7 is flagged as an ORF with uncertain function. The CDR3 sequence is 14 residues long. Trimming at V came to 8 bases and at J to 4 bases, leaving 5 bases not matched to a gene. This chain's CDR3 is CASHRDRGSDTQYF. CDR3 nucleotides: TGTGCCAGCCACCGGGACAGGGGGTCAGATACGCAGTATTTT.

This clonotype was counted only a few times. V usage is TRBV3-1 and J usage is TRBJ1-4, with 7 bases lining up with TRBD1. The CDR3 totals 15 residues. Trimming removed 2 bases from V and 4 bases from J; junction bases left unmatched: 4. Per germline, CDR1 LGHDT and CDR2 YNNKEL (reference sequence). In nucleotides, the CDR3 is TGTGCCAGCAGCCAATGGACAGGAGGTAATGAAAAACTGTTTTTT. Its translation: CASSQWTGGNEKLFF.

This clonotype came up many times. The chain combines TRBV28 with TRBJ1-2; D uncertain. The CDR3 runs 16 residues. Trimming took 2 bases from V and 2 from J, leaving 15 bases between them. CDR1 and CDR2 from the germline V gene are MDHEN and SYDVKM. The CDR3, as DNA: TGTGCCAGCAGTTTAATGTATGTCCGGGGAAACTATGGCTACACCTTC. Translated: CASSLMYVRGNYGYTF.

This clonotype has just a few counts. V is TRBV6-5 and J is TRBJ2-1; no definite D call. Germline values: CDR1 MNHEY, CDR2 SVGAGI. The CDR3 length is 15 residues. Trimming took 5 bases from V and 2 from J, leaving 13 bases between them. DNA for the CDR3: TGTGCCAGCAGTCCGGAATCGGGTACCTACAATGAGCAGTTCTTC. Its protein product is CASSPESGTYNEQFF.

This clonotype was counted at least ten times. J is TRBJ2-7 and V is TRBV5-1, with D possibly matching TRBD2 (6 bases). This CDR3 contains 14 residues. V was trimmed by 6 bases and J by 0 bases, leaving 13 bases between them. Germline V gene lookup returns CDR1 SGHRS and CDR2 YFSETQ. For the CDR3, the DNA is TGCGCCAGCAAAGGAGGGCGGGGCTCCTACGAGCAGTACTTC. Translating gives CASKGGRGSYEQYF. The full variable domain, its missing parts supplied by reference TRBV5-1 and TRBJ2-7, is KAGVTQTPRYLIKTRGQQVTLSCSPISGHRSVSWYQQTPGQGLQFLFEYFSETQRNKGNFPGRFSGRQFSNSRSEMNVSTLELGDSALYLCASKGGRGSYEQYFGPGTRLTVT.

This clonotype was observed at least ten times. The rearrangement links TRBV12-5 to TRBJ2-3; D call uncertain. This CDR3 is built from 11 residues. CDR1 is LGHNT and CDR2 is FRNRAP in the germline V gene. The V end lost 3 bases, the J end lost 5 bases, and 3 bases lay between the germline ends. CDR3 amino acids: CASGFLDTQYF. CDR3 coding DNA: TGTGCTAGTGGTTTCTTAGATACGCAGTATTTT.

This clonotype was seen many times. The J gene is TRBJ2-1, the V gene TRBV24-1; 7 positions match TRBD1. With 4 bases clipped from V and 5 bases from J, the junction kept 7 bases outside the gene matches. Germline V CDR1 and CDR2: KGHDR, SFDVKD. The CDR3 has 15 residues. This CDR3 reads CATSDQDRANNEQFF. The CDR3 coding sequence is TGTGCCACCAGTGACCAAGACAGGGCAAACAATGAGCAGTTCTTC.